The 5 T cell receptor beta chains below all came from one sample that was sequenced in a study of cytomegalovirus exposure and HLA in healthy donors. The PCR had 60 Vbeta and 13 Jbeta primers. The data were produced by immunoSEQ multiplex PCR, yet TCRdb's version contains in-frame clones alone and is incomplete. This table holds about 96,000 clones, approximately 72% found once. The specimen sequenced was PBMCs. Receptor source: a female donor in good health and CMV-seropositive.

This chain joins TRBV28 and TRBJ2-7, with D possibly matching TRBD1 (6 bases). CDR3 length equals 15 residues. The ends were cut back, 3 bases at V and 10 bases at J, with 22 bases in the middle. Per the germline V gene, CDR1 is MDHEN and CDR2 is SYDVKM. The CDR3 is CASSLGTIALPKQYF. The CDR3 nucleotides read TGTGCCAGCAGTTTGGGGACAATCGCTCTCCCGAAACAGTACTTC.

CDR3 coding DNA: TGCGCCAGCAGCCCTGGGGCGGATACGCAGTATTTT. Protein sequence: CASSPGADTQYF. This chain connects TRBV5-1 to TRBJ2-3; D may be TRBD1 (5 bases). The CDR3 consists of 12 residues. The V gene's germline CDR1 is SGHRS and CDR2 YFSETQ. V lost 4 bases to trimming and J lost 6 bases, with 9 bases between them.

This chain joins TRBV11-3 and TRBJ2-2; 9 bases align to TRBD2. The CDR3 extends over 16 amino acids. CDR1 SGHNT and CDR2 YENEEA come from the germline V gene. J gave up 4 bases and V 5 bases, and 8 bases lay outside the gene matches. CDR3 region: CASSTYSGSSTGELFF. Here the CDR3 DNA reads TGTGCCAGCAGCACATATAGCGGGAGTAGCACCGGGGAGCTGTTTTTT.

The chain carries TRBV29-1 and TRBJ2-7, with a possible D match to TRBD1 (6 bases). The ends were cut back, 4 bases at V and 3 bases at J, with 19 bases in the middle. Looked up from germline, CDR1 is SQVTM and CDR2 is ANQGSEA. This CDR3 has 15 residues. CDR3 residues: CSVGGPQGQIYEQYF. As DNA, the CDR3 is TGCAGCGTTGGGGGCCCCCAGGGACAAATCTACGAGCAGTACTTC.

This sequence joins TRBV6-7 and TRBJ1-3; TRBD1 might be the D (6 bases). TRBV6-7 is known as an ORF, though its function is uncertain. The CDR3 spans 14 residues. Between the trimmed V and J ends, which lost 6 bases and 2 bases, there was a span of 11 bases. CDR3 in amino acids: CASRPTGPGNTIYF. DNA of the CDR3: TGTGCCAGCAGACCCACAGGGCCTGGAAACACCATATATTTT.